A single T cell receptor (beta chain) is shown here with its context. This CDR3 contains 15 residues. CDR1 and CDR2 from the germline V gene are KGHSH and LQKENI. Deletions cut 2 bases from V and 5 bases from J, with 12 bases between. MiXCR, applied by TCRdb to the RT-PCR reads, yields one record per CDR3 protein. The data contain about 410,000 distinct CDR3 sequences, more than 15% of them seen just once; the ten biggest clones take up just over 7%. This specimen comes from a study of patients and donors after allogeneic stem cell transplantation. The TCR comes from a human donor who was either an allogeneic HSCT recipient or a stem cell or donor lymphocyte infusion donor (not recorded which). It is not recorded whose cells these are; they may come from a transplant donor. Sequencing was done on a sample of blood, either unsorted or a sorted T cell fraction (not recorded which). V and J are TRBV18 and TRBJ2-2; a weak D match, TRBD1 (5 bases). The CDR3 here is CASSPARQMTGELFF. DNA of the CDR3: TGTGCCAGCTCACCAGCGAGACAGATGACCGGGGAGCTGTTTTTT. The variable domain in full, with the rest retrieved from reference TRBV18 and TRBJ2-2, is NAGVMQNPRHLVRRRGQEARLRCSPMKGHSHVYWYRQLPEEGLKFMVYLQKENIIDESGMPKERFSAEFPKEGPSILRIQQVVRGDSAAYFCASSPARQMTGELFFGEGSRLTVL.